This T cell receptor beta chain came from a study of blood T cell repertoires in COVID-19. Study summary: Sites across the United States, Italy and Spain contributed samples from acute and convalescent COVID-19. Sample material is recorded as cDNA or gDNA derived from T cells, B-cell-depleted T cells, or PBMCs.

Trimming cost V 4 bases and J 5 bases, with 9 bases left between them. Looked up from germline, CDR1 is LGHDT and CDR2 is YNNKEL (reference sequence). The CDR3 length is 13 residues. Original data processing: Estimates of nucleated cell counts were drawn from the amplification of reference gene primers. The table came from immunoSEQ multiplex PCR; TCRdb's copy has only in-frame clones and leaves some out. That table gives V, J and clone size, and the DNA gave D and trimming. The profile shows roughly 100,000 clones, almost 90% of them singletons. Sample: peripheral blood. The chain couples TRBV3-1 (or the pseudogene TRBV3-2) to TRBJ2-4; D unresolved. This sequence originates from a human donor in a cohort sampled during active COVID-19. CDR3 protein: CASSPGWENIQYF. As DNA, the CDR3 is TGTGCCAGCAGCCCCGGGTGGGAAAACATTCAGTACTTC.